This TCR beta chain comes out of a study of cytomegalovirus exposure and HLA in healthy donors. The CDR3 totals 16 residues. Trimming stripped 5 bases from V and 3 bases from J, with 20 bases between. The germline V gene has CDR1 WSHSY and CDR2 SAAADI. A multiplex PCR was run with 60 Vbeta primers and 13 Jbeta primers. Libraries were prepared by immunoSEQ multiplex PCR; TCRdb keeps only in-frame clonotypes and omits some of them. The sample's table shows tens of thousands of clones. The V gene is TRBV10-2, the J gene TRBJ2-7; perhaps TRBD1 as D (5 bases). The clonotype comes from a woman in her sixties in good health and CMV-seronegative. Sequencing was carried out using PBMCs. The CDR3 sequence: CASSSVGPARSYEQYF. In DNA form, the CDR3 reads TGCGCCAGCAGTTCGGTGGGGCCCGCTCGAAGCTACGAGCAGTACTTC.